The source of this T cell receptor (beta chain) is a study of cytomegalovirus exposure and HLA in healthy donors. A multiplex PCR was run with 60 Vbeta primers and 13 Jbeta primers. Method: immunoSEQ multiplex PCR; TCRdb's copy keeps in-frame clones and lacks some. The table shows 85,000 to 130,000 clones, with roughly 80% occurring only once. This clonotype was sampled from a man aged 55 to 69 in good health and CMV-seronegative. What was sequenced was PBMCs.

The CDR3 coding sequence is TGTGCCAGCAGTGAGCGGGGCAGGGATGGCGAGCAGTACGTC. Its protein product is CASSERGRDGEQYV. The genes are TRBV6-1 and TRBJ2-7, with D possibly TRBD2 on 6 matching bases. The V and J ends lost 3 bases and 6 bases respectively, with 15 bases between them. The CDR3 extends over 14 amino acids. Germline V gene sequence: CDR1 MNHNS, CDR2 SASEGT.